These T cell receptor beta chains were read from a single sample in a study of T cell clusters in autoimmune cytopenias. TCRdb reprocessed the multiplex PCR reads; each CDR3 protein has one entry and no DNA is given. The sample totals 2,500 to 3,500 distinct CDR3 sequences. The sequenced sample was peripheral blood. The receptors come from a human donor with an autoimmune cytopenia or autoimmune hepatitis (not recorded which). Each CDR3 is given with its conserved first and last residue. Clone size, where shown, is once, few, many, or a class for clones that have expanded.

CASSPDRGMTDTQYF	medium-sized	TRBJ2-3	TRBV12-3/TRBV12-4	15
CASSESQEVGGYTF	medium-sized	TRBJ1-2	TRBV6-4	14
CAWSRTRGSGGTEQFF	NA	TRBJ2-1	TRBV30	16
CATSRDLSTNTEAFF	medium-sized	TRBJ1-1	TRBV15	15
CAWINRGTQYF	medium-sized	TRBJ2-5	TRBV30	11
CSGHRSGFTDTQYF	NA	TRBJ2-3	TRBV20-1	14
CASSPDRASTDTQYF	medium-sized	TRBJ2-3	TRBV5-4	15
CAIAGEPNYEQYF	NA	TRBJ2-7	TRBV19	13
CASSSSGYPYEQYF	NA	TRBJ2-7	TRBV7-2	14
CSVEGRASGGRTDTQYF	large	TRBJ2-3	TRBV29-1	17
CASSGDRARNTIYF	medium-sized	TRBJ1-3	TRBV7-9	14
CASSRGQGASAPTVGYTF	NA	TRBJ1-2	TRBV4-3	18
CASSIQAANYEQYF	NA	TRBJ2-7	TRBV19	14
CASSQRGASTDTQYF	medium-sized	TRBJ2-3	TRBV27	15
CASSSHHGDTQYF	medium-sized	TRBJ2-3	TRBV11-2	13
CASSLPRGTGRVNTEAFF	medium-sized	TRBJ1-1	TRBV6-2/TRBV6-3	18
CASSLWVVGANVLTF	medium-sized	TRBJ2-6	TRBV5-6	15
CASSSLGGNEQFF	large	TRBJ2-1	TRBV6-5	13
CASSLGPSGANVLTF	medium-sized	TRBJ2-6	TRBV12-3/TRBV12-4	15
CSAGRPTGNNSPLHF	NA	TRBJ1-6	TRBV20-1	15
CASSLSRLGRSGELFF	medium-sized	TRBJ2-2	TRBV5-4	16
CASSSTGGTGELFF	medium-sized	TRBJ2-2	TRBV13	14
CSARGSGEQFF	NA	TRBJ2-1	TRBV20-1	11